The T cell receptor beta chain described here comes from a study of neurological immune-mediated disorders. This CDR3 region has 17 residues. CDR1 and CDR2 from the germline V gene are SGHDN and FVKESK. V lost 3 bases to trimming and J lost 6 bases, with 20 bases between them. This clonotype was observed at least ten times. cDNA was made by 5'RACE with 10-nucleotide random UMIs. MiXCR, run by TCRdb on the 5' RACE reads, gives a single entry per CDR3 protein. The sample carries about 23,000 distinct CDR3 sequences, 13% recorded once. Unsorted libraries came from 2 million PBMCs stored at -80 °C. The receptor's source is a woman aged 55 to 70 with HTLV-1-associated myelopathy (HAM/TSP). Sequencing input: PBMCs. V and J are TRBV14 and TRBJ2-2; possible D gene TRBD1, 6 bases. As DNA, the CDR3 is TGTGCCAGCAGCCATATCAGAGGCAGGGGTATGGCCGGGGAGCTGTTTTTT. Translation: CASSHIRGRGMAGELFF.